Given below is one T cell receptor beta chain in context. Its target is not known. This specimen belongs to a study of cytomegalovirus exposure and HLA in healthy donors. The study's findings and limits: In a later analysis, V- and J-gene trimming of beta chains associated with a DCLRE1C missense variant, replicated independently.

Primers included in the PCR were 60 Vbeta and 13 Jbeta primers. Original processing notes: Later reanalysis found about 78 million unique TCR beta chains, 10 million to 14 million of them shared. Repertoires were generated with immunoSEQ multiplex PCR, while TCRdb's copy carries only in-frame clones and drops some. V and J calls and clone size are as listed in that table; D and trimming were resolved from the DNA. Among some 160,000 clones listed, 81% were seen once. CDR1 is SGHAT and CDR2 is FQDESV in the germline V gene (reference sequence). Trimming pared 0 bases from V and 1 base from J, leaving 16 bases between. This CDR3 contains 19 residues.

The chain uses TRBV11-1 and TRBJ2-6, with TRBD2 as a possible D gene (5 bases). The sequence was collected from a man aged 50 or older in good health and CMV-seropositive. The material sequenced was PBMCs. The CDR3 coding sequence is TGTGCCAGCAGCTTAGCCTATCCGGGGATGAGTTCTGGGGCCAACGTCCTGACTTTC. Protein: CASSLAYPGMSSGANVLTF.